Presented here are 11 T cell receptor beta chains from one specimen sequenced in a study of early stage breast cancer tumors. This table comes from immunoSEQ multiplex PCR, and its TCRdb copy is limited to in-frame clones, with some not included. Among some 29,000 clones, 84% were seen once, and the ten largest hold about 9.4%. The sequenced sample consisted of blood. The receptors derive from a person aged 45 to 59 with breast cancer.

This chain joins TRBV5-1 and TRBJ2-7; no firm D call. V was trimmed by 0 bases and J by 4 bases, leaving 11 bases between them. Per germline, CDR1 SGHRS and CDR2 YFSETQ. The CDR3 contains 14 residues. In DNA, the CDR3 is TGCGCCAGCAGCTTGGCCGTGTCAAAATACGAGCAGTACTTC. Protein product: CASSLAVSKYEQYF. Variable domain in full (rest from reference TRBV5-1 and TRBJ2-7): KAGVTQTPRYLIKTRGQQVTLSCSPISGHRSVSWYQQTPGQGLQFLFEYFSETQRNKGNFPGRFSGRQFSNSRSEMNVSTLELGDSALYLCASSLAVSKYEQYFGPGTRLTVT.

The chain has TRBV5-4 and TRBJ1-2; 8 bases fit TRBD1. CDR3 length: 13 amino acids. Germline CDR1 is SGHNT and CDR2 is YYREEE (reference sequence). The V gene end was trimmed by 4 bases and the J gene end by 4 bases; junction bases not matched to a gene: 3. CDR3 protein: CASSMTGVYGYTF. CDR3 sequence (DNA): TGTGCCAGCAGCATGACAGGGGTCTATGGCTACACCTTC.

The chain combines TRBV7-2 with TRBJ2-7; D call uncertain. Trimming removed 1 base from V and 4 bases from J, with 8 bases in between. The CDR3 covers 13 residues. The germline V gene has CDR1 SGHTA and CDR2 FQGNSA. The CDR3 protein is CASSLDPTYEQYF. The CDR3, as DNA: TGTGCCAGCAGCTTAGATCCGACATACGAGCAGTACTTC.

CDR3 loop: CAGQDHYEQYF. CDR3 nucleotide sequence: TGTGCCGGCCAGGACCACTACGAGCAGTACTTC. The V call is TRBV21-1, the J call TRBJ2-7. TRBV21-1 is annotated as a pseudogene. There are 11 residues in the CDR3.

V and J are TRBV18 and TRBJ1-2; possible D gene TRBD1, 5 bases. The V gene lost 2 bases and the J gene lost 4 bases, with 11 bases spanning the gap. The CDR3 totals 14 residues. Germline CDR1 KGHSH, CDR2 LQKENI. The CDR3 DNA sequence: TGTGCCAGCTCACCAGCAGGGCAGGCCTATGGCTACACCTTC. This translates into CASSPAGQAYGYTF.

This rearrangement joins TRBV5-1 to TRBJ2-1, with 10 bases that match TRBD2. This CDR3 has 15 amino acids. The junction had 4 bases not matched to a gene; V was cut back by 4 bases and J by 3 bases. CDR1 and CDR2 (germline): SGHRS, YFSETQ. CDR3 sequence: CASSPSGSGYNEQFF. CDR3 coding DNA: TGCGCCAGCAGCCCTAGCGGGAGTGGCTACAATGAGCAGTTCTTC. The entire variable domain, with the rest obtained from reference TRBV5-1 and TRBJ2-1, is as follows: KAGVTQTPRYLIKTRGQQVTLSCSPISGHRSVSWYQQTPGQGLQFLFEYFSETQRNKGNFPGRFSGRQFSNSRSEMNVSTLELGDSALYLCASSPSGSGYNEQFFGPGTRLTVL.

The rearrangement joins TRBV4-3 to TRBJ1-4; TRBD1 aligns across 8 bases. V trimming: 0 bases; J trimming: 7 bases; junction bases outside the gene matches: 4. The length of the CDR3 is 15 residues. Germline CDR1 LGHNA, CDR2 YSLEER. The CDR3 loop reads CASSQDSRGLEKLFF. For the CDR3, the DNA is TGCGCCAGCAGCCAAGATAGCAGGGGGCTTGAAAAACTGTTTTTT.

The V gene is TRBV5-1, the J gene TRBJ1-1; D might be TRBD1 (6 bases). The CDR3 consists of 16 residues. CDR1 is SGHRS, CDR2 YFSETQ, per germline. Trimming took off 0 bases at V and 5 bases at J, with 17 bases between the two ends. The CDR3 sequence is CASSLAPGGGGTEAFF. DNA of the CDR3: TGCGCCAGCAGCTTGGCCCCGGGGGGCGGTGGAACTGAAGCTTTCTTT. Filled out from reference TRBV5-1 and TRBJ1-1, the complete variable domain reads KAGVTQTPRYLIKTRGQQVTLSCSPISGHRSVSWYQQTPGQGLQFLFEYFSETQRNKGNFPGRFSGRQFSNSRSEMNVSTLELGDSALYLCASSLAPGGGGTEAFFGQGTRLTVV.

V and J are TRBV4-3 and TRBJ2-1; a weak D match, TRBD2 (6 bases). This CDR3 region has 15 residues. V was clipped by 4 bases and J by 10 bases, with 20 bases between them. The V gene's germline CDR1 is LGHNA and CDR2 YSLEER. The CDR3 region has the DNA TGCGCCAGCAGCCGACAAGTAGGAGGGAGTCTCGAGCAGTTCTTC. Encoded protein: CASSRQVGGSLEQFF.

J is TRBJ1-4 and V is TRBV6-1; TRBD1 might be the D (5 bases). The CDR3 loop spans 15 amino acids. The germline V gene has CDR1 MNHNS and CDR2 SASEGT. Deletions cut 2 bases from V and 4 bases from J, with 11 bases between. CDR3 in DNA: TGTGCCAGCAGTGAATGGGCAGGGCTTAATGAAAAACTGTTTTTT. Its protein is CASSEWAGLNEKLFF.

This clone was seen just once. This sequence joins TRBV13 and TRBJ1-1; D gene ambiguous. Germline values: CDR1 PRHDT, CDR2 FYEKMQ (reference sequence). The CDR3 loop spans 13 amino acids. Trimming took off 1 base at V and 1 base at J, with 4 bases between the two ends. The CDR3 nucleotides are TGTGCCAGCAGCTTAGTTACGAACACTGAAGCTTTCTTT. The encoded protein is CASSLVTNTEAFF. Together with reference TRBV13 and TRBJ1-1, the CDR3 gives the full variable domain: AAGVIQSPRHLIKEKRETATLKCYPIPRHDTVYWYQQGPGQDPQFLISFYEKMQSDKGSIPDRFSAQQFSDYHSELNMSSLELGDSALYFCASSLVTNTEAFFGQGTRLTVV.